This TCR beta chain was sequenced during a study of blood T cell repertoires in COVID-19 (dated by TCRdb to between 2020 and 2021). About the study as a whole: Samples covering the acute and convalescent phases of COVID-19 were provided by collaborators in the United States, Italy and Spain. HLA class I and class II types, where available, came from metadata supplied by the sample provider rather than from assay-based typing. Deeply sampled blood TCRbeta repertoires from subjects exposed to, actively infected with, or recovered from COVID-19 were included in the dataset. The repertoires were made available in a free public database intended to serve as a resource for research on the immune response to SARS-CoV-2. The material from the prospective study consisted of cDNA or gDNA derived from T cells, B-cell-depleted T cells, or PBMCs. The samples were drawn from two sources: the first 160 participants of the ongoing ImmuneRACE study, and 950 to 1,500 subjects contributed by 6 global collaborators. Nearly every sample came with metadata listing a de-identified subject ID, COVID-19 status, age in years and sex.

TCRbeta CDR3 regions were amplified from genomic DNA using the immunoSEQ Assay, a bias-controlled multiplex PCR. Regarding the original processing steps: Nucleated cell counts per sample were estimated from amplification of reference gene primers within the assay. To quantify the absolute abundance of each unique TCRbeta CDR3 rearrangement, sequence reads were collapsed and filtered. For each sample, productive Simpson clonality was calculated as the square root of Simpson's diversity index across productive rearrangements. TCRdb carries this immuneACCESS record with in-frame sequences only. Its versions omit some clonotypes, under half of them owing to an unresolved V gene in the studies checked, with the rest unexplained. V and J calls and clone size are given by that table; D and trimming were obtained from the DNA. This sample gives 90,000 to 150,000 clones in total; roughly 80% of them show up just once. Roughly 2.6% of the sample belongs to the ten largest clones.

Collaborating institutions collected whole blood in K2EDTA tubes following their own protocols. For TCRbeta analysis, collaborators shipped samples as frozen whole blood, isolated PBMCs, or DNA extracted from either of those sample types. As to this clone: Its specific antigen is unknown. It has no much larger one-base neighbor in the sample; base qualities were not kept.

General study outcomes and caveats: The quantity of clinical and demographic metadata differed by source and by participant and was supplied without curation.

The material sequenced was peripheral blood. The sequence was obtained from a man in his forties or fifties with acute or convalescent COVID-19.

The DNA sequence reads TGCAGCGTTGACCTAGAGACAGGCCCCTACGAGCAGTACTTC. Translated, this gives CSVDLETGPYEQYF. This receptor chain uses TRBV29-1 and TRBJ2-7, with a tentative D gene TRBD1 over 6 matching bases. CDR1 and CDR2 were assigned from the germline V gene as SQVTM and ANQGSEA. V is pared back by 3 bases and J by 2 bases, with 14 bases lying between the germline termini. The CDR3 covers 14 residues, taking in both the cysteine and the phenylalanine. The read is trimmed to its CDR3 DNA, 42 bases read in frame from base 1.